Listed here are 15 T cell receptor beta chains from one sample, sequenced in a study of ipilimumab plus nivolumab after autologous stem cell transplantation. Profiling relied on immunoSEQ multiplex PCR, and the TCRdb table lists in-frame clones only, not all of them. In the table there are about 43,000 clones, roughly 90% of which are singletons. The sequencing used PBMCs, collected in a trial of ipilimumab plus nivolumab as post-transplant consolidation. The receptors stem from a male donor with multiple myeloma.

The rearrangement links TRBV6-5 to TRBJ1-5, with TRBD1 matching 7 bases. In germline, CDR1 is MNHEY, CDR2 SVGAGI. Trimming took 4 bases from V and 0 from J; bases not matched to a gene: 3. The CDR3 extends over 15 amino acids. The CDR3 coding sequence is TGTGCCAGCAGTTCAGGGGGTTATAGCAATCAGCCCCAGCATTTT. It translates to CASSSGGYSNQPQHF.

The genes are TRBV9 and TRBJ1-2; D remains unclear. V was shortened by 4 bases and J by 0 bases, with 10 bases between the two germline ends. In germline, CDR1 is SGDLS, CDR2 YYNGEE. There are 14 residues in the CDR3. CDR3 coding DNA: TGTGCCAGCAGCTCCCAAGTAGCTAACTATGGCTACACCTTC. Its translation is CASSSQVANYGYTF.

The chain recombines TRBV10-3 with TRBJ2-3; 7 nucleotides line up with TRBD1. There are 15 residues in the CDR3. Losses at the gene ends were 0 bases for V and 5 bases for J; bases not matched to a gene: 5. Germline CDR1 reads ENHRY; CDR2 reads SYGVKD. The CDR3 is CAISESNRGKDTQYF. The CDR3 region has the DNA TGTGCCATCAGTGAGTCTAACAGGGGAAAAGATACGCAGTATTTT.

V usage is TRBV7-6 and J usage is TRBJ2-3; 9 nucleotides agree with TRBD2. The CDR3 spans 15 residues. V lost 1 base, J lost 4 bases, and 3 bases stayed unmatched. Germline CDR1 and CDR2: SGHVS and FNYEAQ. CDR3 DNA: TGTGCCAGCAGCTTAGGCGGGGGGGCCTCAGATACGCAGTATTTT. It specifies CASSLGGGASDTQYF.

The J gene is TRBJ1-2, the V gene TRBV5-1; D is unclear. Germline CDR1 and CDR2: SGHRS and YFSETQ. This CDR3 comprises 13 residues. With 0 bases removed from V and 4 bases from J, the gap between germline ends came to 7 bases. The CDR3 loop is CASSLEGSYGYTF. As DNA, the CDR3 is TGCGCCAGCAGCTTGGAAGGCAGCTATGGCTACACCTTC.

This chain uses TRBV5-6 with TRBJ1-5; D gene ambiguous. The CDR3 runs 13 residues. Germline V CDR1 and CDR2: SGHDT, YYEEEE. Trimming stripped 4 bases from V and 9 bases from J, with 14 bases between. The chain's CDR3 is CASSPTLLGPQHF. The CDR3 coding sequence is TGTGCCAGCAGCCCTACCCTTCTCGGGCCCCAGCATTTT.

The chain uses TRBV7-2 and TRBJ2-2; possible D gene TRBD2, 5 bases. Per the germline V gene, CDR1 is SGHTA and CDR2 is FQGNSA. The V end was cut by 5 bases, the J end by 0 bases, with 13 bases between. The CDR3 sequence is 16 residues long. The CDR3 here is CASSQWAAANTGELFF. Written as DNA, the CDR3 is TGTGCCAGCAGCCAGTGGGCAGCGGCGAACACCGGGGAGCTGTTTTTT.

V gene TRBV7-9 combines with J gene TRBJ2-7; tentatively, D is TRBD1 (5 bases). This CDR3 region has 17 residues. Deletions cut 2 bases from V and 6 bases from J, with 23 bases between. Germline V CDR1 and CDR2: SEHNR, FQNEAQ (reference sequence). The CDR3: CASSLKLAQGLTIEQYF. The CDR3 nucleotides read TGTGCCAGCAGCTTAAAGCTTGCGCAGGGATTAACTATCGAGCAGTACTTC.

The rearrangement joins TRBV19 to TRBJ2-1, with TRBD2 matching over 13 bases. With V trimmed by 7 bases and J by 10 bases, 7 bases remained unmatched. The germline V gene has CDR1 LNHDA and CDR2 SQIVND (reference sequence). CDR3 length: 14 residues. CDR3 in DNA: TGTGCCAGTACCCCCAGACTAGCGGGAGGAGAGCAGTTCTTC. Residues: CASTPRLAGGEQFF.

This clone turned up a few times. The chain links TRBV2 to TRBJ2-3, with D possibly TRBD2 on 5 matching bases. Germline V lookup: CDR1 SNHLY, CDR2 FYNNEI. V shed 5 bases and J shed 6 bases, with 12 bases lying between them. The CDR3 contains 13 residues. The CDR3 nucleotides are TGTGCCAGCAGTTCCGGGATTGGGGATACGCAGTATTTT. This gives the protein CASSSGIGDTQYF.

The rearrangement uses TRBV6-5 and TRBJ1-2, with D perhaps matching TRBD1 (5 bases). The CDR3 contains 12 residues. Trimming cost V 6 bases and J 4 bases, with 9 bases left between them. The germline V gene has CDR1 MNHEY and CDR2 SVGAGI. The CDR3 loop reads CASSAGGYGYTF. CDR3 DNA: TGTGCCAGCAGCGCGGGGGGCTATGGCTACACCTTC.

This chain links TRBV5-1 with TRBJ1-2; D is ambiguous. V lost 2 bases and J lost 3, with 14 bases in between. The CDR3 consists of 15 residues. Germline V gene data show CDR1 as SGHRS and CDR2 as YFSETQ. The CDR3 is CASSFSGNQDYGYTF. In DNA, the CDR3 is TGCGCCAGCAGCTTTAGCGGAAATCAGGACTATGGCTACACCTTC.

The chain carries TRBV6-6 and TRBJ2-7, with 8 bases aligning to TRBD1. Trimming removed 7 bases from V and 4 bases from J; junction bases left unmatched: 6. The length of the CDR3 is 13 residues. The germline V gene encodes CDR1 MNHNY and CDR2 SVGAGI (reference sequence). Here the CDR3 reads CASNPTGGYEQYF. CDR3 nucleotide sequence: TGTGCCAGCAACCCAACAGGGGGGTACGAGCAGTACTTC.

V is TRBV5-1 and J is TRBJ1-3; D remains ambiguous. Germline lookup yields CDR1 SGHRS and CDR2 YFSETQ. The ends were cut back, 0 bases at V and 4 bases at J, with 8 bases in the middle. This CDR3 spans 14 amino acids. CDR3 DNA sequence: TGCGCCAGCAGCTTGGATGTCAGGGGAAACACCATATATTTT. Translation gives CASSLDVRGNTIYF.

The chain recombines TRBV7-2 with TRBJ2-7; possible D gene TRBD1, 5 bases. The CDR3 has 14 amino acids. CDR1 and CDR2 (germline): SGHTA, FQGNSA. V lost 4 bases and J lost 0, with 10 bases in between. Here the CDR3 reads CASSSQVISYEQYF. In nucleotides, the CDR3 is TGTGCCAGCAGCTCACAGGTAATCTCCTACGAGCAGTACTTC.